This T cell receptor (beta chain) was found in a study of T cells after yellow fever vaccination. In TCRdb, the 5' RACE reads were re-called with MiXCR into one record per CDR3 protein. The data show roughly 140,000 distinct CDR3 sequences, 6.5% to 8.5% seen once. This clonotype was recorded at least ten times. V gave up 7 bases and J gave up 4 bases, with 13 bases separating them. The CDR3 has 12 residues. CDR1 SQVTM and CDR2 ANQGSEA come from the germline V gene. The receptor was derived from a man aged 25-40 years who received the YFV17D yellow fever vaccine. V gene TRBV29-1 combines with J gene TRBJ1-2; D may be TRBD1 (5 bases). Material: CD4+ T cells sorted from PBMCs, obtained 5 days after the yellow fever booster vaccination. CDR3 in amino acids: CSAGQGGYGYTF. The CDR3 bases are TGCAGCGCGGGTCAGGGCGGCTATGGCTACACCTTC.